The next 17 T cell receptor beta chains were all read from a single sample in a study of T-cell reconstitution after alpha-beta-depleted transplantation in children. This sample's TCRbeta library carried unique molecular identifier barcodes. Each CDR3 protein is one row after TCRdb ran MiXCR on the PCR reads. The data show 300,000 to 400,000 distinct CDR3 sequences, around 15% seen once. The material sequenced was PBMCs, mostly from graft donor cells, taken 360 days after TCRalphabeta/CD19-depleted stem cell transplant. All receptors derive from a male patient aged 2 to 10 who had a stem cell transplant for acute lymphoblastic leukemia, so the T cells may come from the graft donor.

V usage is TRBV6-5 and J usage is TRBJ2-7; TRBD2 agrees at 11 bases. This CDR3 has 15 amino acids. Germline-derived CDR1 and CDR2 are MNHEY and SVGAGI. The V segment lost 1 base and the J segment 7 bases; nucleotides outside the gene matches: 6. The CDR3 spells CASSYFSGRAQEQYF. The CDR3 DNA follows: TGTGCCAGCAGTTACTTTAGCGGGAGGGCCCAAGAGCAGTACTTC.

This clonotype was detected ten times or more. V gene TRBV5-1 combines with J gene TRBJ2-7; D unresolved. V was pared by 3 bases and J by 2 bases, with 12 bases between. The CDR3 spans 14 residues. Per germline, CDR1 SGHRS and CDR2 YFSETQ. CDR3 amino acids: CASSYDSSTYEQYF. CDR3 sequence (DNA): TGCGCCAGCAGCTATGACTCGTCTACCTACGAGCAGTACTTC.

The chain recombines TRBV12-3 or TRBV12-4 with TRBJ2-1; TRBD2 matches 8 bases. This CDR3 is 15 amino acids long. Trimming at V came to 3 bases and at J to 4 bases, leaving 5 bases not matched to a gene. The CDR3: CASSFRTSLYNEQFF. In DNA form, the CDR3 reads TGTGCCAGCAGTTTTCGGACTAGCCTTTACAATGAGCAGTTCTTC.

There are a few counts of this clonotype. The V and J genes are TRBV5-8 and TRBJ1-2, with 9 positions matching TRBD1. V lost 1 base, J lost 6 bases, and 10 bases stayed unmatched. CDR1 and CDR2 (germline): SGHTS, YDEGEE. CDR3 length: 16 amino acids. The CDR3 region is CASSLRLGTGGNGYTF. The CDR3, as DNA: TGTGCCAGCAGCTTGCGGTTGGGAACAGGGGGCAATGGCTACACCTTC.

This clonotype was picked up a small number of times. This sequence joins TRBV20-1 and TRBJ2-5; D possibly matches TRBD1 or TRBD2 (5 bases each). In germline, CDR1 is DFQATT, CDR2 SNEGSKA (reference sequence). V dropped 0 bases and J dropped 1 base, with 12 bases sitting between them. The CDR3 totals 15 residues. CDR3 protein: CSARDWGRSQETQYF. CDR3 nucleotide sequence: TGCAGTGCTAGAGATTGGGGACGGAGCCAAGAGACCCAGTACTTC.

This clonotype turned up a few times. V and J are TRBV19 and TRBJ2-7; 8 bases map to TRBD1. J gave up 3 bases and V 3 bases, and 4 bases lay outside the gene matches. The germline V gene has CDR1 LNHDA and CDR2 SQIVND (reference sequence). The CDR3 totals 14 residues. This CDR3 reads CASSINRGSYEQYF. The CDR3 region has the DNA TGTGCCAGTAGTATCAACAGGGGGAGCTACGAGCAGTACTTC.

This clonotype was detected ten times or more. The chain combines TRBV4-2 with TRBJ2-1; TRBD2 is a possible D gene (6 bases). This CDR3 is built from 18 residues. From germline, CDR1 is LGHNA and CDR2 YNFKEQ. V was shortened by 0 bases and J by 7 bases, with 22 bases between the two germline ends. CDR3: CASSQDPPLPGVENEQFF. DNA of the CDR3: TGTGCCAGCAGCCAAGATCCCCCATTGCCGGGAGTTGAGAATGAGCAGTTCTTC.

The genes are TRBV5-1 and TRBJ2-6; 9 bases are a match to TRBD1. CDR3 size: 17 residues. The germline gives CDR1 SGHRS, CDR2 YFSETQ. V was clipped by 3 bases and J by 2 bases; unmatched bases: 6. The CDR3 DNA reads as TGCGCCAGCAGCTCCCGGGACAGGGTCGCTGGGGCCAACGTCCTGACTTTC. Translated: CASSSRDRVAGANVLTF.

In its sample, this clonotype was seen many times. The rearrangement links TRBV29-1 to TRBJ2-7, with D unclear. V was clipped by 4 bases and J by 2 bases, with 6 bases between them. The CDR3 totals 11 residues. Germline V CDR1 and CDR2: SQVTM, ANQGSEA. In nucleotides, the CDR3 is TGCAGCGTTGGGCAGCCCTACGAGCAGTACTTC. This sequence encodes CSVGQPYEQYF.

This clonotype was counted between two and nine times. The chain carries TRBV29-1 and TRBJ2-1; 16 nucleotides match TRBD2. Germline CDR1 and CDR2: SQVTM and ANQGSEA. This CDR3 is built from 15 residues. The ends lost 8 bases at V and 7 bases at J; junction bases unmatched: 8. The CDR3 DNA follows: TGCAGCTCAACCGGGACTAGCGGGAGGGTAAATGAGCAGTTCTTC. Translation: CSSTGTSGRVNEQFF.

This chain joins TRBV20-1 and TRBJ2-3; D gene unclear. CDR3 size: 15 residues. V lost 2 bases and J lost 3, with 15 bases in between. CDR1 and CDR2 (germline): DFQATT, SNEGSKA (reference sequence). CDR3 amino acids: CSARPVQFSTDTQYF. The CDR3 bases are TGCAGTGCTAGACCGGTCCAATTCTCTACAGATACGCAGTATTTT.

The CDR3 here is CASSVGTSGTQETQYF. The CDR3 DNA sequence: TGTGCCAGCAGCGTCGGGACTAGCGGGACCCAAGAGACCCAGTACTTC. This rearrangement joins TRBV9 to TRBJ2-5, with 13 nucleotides matching TRBD2. The CDR3 is 16 residues long. Germline V CDR1 and CDR2: SGDLS, YYNGEE. The V gene end was trimmed by 2 bases and the J gene end by 1 base; junction bases not matched to a gene: 2.

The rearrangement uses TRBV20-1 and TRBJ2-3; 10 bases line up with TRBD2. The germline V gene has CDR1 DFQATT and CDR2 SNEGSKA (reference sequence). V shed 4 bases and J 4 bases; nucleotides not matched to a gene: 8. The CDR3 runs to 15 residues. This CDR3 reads CSAKSASGSADTQYF. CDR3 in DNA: TGCAGTGCTAAGTCGGCTAGCGGGAGCGCAGATACGCAGTATTTT.

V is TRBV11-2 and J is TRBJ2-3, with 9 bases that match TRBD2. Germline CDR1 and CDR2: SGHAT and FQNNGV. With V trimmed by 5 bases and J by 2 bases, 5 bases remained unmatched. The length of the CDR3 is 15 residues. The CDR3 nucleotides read TGTGCCAGCAGCGTAGCGGGAGTGTTCACAGATACGCAGTATTTT. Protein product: CASSVAGVFTDTQYF.

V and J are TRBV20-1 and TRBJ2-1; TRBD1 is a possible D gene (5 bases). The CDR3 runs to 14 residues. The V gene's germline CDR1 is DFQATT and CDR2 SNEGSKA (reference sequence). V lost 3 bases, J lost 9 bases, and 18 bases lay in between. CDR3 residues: CSASKGPSPREQFF. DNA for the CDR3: TGCAGTGCTAGTAAGGGGCCGTCGCCCCGTGAGCAGTTCTTC.

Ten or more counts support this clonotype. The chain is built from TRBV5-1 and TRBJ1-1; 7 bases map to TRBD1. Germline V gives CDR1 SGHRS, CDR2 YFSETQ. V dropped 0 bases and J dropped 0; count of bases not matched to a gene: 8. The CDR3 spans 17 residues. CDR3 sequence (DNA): TGCGCCAGCAGCTTGGGAGGAGGGGGCTTTATGAACACTGAAGCTTTCTTT. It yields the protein CASSLGGGGFMNTEAFF.

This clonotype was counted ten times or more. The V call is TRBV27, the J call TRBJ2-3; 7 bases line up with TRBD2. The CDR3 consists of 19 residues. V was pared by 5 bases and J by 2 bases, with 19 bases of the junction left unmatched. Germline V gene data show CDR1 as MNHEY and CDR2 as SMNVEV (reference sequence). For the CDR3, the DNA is TGTGCCAGCAGTCCCTCCTTTAGGACTACTAGCGTTTACACAGATACGCAGTATTTT. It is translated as CASSPSFRTTSVYTDTQYF.